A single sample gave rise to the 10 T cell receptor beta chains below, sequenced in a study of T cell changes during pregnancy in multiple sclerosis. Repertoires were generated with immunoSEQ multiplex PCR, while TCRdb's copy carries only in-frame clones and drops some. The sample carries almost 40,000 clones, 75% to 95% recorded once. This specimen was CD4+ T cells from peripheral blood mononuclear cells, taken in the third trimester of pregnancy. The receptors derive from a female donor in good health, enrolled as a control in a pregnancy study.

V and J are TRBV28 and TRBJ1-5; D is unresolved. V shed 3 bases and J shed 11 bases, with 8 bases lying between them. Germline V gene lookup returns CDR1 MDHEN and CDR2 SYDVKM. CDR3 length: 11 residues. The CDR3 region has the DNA TGTGCCAGCAGTTTTCAGCGGGCCCAGCATTTT. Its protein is CASSFQRAQHF.

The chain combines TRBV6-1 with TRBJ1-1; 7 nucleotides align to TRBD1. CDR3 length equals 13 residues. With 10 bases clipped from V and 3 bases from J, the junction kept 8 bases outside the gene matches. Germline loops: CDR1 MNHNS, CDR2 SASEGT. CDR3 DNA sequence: TGTGCCACGACAGGGATGGAGGACACTGAAGCTTTCTTT. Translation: CATTGMEDTEAFF.

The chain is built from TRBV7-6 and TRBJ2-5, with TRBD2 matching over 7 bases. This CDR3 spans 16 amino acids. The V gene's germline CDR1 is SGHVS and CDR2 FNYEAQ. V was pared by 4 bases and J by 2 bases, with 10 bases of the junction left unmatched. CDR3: CASSSREANLQETQYF. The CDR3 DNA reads TGTGCCAGCAGCTCCCGGGAGGCGAACTTACAAGAGACCCAGTACTTC.

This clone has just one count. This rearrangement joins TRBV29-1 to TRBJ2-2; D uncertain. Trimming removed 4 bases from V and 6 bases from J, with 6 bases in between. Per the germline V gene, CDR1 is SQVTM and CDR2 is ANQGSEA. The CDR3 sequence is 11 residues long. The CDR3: CSVVTAGELFF. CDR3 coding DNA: TGCAGCGTTGTAACGGCCGGGGAGCTGTTTTTT.

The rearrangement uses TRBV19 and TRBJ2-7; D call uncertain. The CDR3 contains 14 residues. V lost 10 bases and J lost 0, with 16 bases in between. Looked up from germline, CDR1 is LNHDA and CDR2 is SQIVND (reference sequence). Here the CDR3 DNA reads TGTGCCACTCAGGTTTCAGTTGTCTCCTACGAGCAGTACTTC. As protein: CATQVSVVSYEQYF.

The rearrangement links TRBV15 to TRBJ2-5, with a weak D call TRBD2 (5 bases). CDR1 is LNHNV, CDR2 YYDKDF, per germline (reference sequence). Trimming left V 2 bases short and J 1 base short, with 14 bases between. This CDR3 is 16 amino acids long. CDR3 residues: CATSRPGTGSQETQYF. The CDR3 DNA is TGTGCCACCAGCAGACCAGGAACGGGGTCCCAAGAGACCCAGTACTTC.

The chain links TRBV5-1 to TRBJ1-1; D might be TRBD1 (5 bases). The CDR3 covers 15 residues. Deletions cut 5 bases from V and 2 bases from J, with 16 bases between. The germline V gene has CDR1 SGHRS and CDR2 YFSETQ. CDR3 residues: CASRPSAGENTEAFF. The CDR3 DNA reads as TGCGCCAGCAGGCCTTCTGCGGGGGAAAACACTGAAGCTTTCTTT.

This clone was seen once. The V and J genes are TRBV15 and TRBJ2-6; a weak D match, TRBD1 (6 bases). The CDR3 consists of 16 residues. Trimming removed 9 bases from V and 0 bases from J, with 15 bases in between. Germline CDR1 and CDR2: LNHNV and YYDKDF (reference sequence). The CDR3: CATRRTEDSGANVLTF. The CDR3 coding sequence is TGTGCCACGCGCCGGACAGAAGACTCTGGGGCCAACGTCCTGACTTTC.

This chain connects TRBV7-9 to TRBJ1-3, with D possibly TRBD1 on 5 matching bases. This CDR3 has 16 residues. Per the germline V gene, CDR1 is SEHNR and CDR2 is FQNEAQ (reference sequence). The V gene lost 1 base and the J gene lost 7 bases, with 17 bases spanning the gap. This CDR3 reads CASSLGRTPHPNTIYF. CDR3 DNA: TGTGCCAGCAGCTTAGGTCGGACACCCCATCCTAACACCATATATTTT.

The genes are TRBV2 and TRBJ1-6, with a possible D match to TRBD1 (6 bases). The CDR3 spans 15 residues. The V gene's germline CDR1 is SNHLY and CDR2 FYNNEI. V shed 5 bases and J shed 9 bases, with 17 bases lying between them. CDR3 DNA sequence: TGTGCCAGCAGTCCGACAGGCGGCGGGCTTTCACCCCTCCACTTT. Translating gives CASSPTGGGLSPLHF.